These 14 T cell receptor beta chains share one sample of origin, sequenced in a study of regulatory T cells in long-lasting Graves disease. Time point denoted: persistent/refractory GD, antithyroid drugs over 5 years with positive TRAb. Scientists built the TCR library using RNA that was extracted from PBMCs. Through Arm-PCR of CDR3 regions and iRepertoire HTBI primers, TCR beta libraries were built. A single record per CDR3 protein comes from TCRdb applying MiXCR to the multiplex PCR reads. Of about 660,000 distinct CDR3 sequences in the sample, approximately 29% were seen once. The sample here was peripheral blood mononuclear cells (PBMCs), taken when the disease was refractory, from a patient treated with antithyroid drugs. The receptors stem from a female donor with Graves disease.

This clonotype was picked up many times. The rearrangement uses TRBV6-1 and TRBJ1-5; the match to TRBD1 covers 7 bases. V lost 4 bases, J lost 5 bases, and 5 bases stayed unmatched. The CDR3 is 14 residues long. Germline-derived CDR1 and CDR2 are MNHNS and SASEGT. The CDR3 DNA reads as TGTGCCAGCAGTGTAACAGGGGCAGATCAGCCCCAGCATTTT. Translation: CASSVTGADQPQHF.

In the case of this clonotype: This may come from a read error, since a much larger clone is one base off. The V gene is TRBV3-1, the J gene TRBJ1-4; a possible D gene is TRBD1 (5 bases). The CDR3 runs 15 residues. CDR1 is LGHDT, CDR2 YNNKEL, per germline (reference sequence). The CDR3 is CASNQEGAHSGKLFF. CDR3 sequence (DNA): TGTGCCAGCAACCAAGAAGGGGCGCATTCTGGAAAACTGTTTTTT.

In this sample, this clonotype turned up a few times. The rearrangement joins TRBV2 to TRBJ1-1, with D uncertain. From germline, CDR1 is SNHLY and CDR2 FYNNEI. V lost 2 bases and J 5 bases, leaving 18 bases between the germline ends. The CDR3 extends over 16 amino acids. The CDR3: CASSESPERGGTEAFF. The CDR3 nucleotides are TGTGCCAGCAGTGAATCCCCTGAGCGGGGTGGAACTGAAGCTTTCTTT.

The chain recombines TRBV6-1 with TRBJ1-5; D is undetermined. V lost 8 bases, J lost 2 bases, and 13 bases lay in between. CDR1 is MNHNS and CDR2 is SASEGT in the germline V gene. The CDR3 totals 14 residues. This CDR3 reads CASRKEFRNQPQHF. DNA for the CDR3: TGTGCCAGCCGTAAAGAGTTTCGCAATCAGCCCCAGCATTTT.

The V and J genes are TRBV7-9 and TRBJ1-1, with D uncertain. The V end lost 2 bases, the J end lost 3 bases, and 7 bases lay between the germline ends. Germline CDR1 reads SEHNR; CDR2 reads FQNEAQ (reference sequence). The CDR3 is 13 residues long. The CDR3 DNA reads as TGTGCCAGCAGCTTATGGGCTGACACTGAAGCTTTCTTT. Its protein is CASSLWADTEAFF.

The chain combines TRBV11-2 with TRBJ1-2, with 7 nucleotides matching TRBD1. V dropped 2 bases and J dropped 4; count of bases not matched to a gene: 7. CDR1 is SGHAT, CDR2 FQNNGV, per germline. This CDR3 is 15 amino acids long. DNA of the CDR3: TGTGCCAGCAGCTTAACGGTGGAGGGGGCCTATGGCTACACCTTC. It yields the protein CASSLTVEGAYGYTF.

The count of this clonotype is one. This chain uses TRBV20-1 with TRBJ1-6; TRBD1 is a possible D gene (6 bases). Trimming cost V 3 bases and J 2 bases, with 32 bases left between them. Looked up from germline, CDR1 is DFQATT and CDR2 is SNEGSKA (reference sequence). CDR3 length equals 22 residues. The CDR3 sequence: CSASFPGHAGSLQGAYNSPLHF. DNA for the CDR3: TGCAGTGCTAGTTTTCCGGGACACGCAGGGTCACTCCAGGGAGCCTATAATTCACCCCTCCACTTT.

This clonotype turned up a few times. This chain connects TRBV11-1 to TRBJ1-1; D remains unclear. Germline V gene data show CDR1 as SGHAT and CDR2 as FQDESV (reference sequence). The V end lost 5 bases, the J end lost 1 base, and 11 bases lay between the germline ends. This CDR3 has 14 residues. The CDR3 here is CASSASPGNTEAFF. In DNA, the CDR3 is TGTGCCAGCAGCGCCTCCCCGGGGAACACTGAAGCTTTCTTT. The full variable domain, rest sourced from reference TRBV11-1 and TRBJ1-1, is EAEVAQSPRYKITEKSQAVAFWCDPISGHATLYWYRQILGQGPELLVQFQDESVVDDSQLPKDRFSAERLKGVDSTLKIQPAELGDSAMYLCASSASPGNTEAFFGQGTRLTVV.

This clonotype turned up a few times. The chain couples TRBV20-1 to TRBJ2-7, with TRBD2 matching 7 bases. CDR1 DFQATT and CDR2 SNEGSKA come from the germline V gene (reference sequence). V shed 5 bases, J shed 5 bases, and the junction held 3 bases outside the gene matches. CDR3 length equals 11 residues. The CDR3 is CSAAGENEQYF. The CDR3 nucleotides read TGCAGTGCTGCGGGGGAAAACGAGCAGTACTTC.

The CDR3 bases are TGTGCCAGCTCCAAAGCCATTAGCAATCAGCCCCAGCATTTT. Protein product: CASSKAISNQPQHF. This chain uses TRBV27 with TRBJ1-5; D is uncertain. The CDR3 totals 14 residues. V gave up 8 bases and J gave up 0 bases, with 11 bases separating them. Germline V CDR1 and CDR2: MNHEY, SMNVEV (reference sequence).

This clonotype has a handful of counts. The chain recombines TRBV2 with TRBJ1-2; 11 nucleotides agree with TRBD1. V shed 10 bases, J shed 4 bases, and the junction held 8 bases outside the gene matches. Germline V gene sequence: CDR1 SNHLY, CDR2 FYNNEI. This CDR3 is built from 14 residues. CDR3 in DNA: TGTGCCACCGACCAGGGACAGGGGGGCTATGGCTACACCTTC. It specifies CATDQGQGGYGYTF.

This clonotype was seen many times. The chain joins TRBV28 to TRBJ1-6; TRBD1 is a possible D gene (6 bases). Per the germline V gene, CDR1 is MDHEN and CDR2 is SYDVKM. Trimming took 7 bases from V and 7 from J, leaving 17 bases between them. The CDR3 is 15 amino acids. The CDR3 here is CASKETGKDNSPLHF. CDR3 nucleotide sequence: TGTGCCAGCAAAGAGACAGGAAAAGACAATTCACCCCTCCACTTT.

This clonotype was seen at least ten times. The V gene is TRBV11-1, the J gene TRBJ1-2; D is unresolved. The CDR3 has 14 amino acids. The V end was cut by 7 bases, the J end by 8 bases, with 20 bases between. Germline CDR1 SGHAT, CDR2 FQDESV (reference sequence). The CDR3 DNA reads TGTGCCAGCAATACCGGCCCCAGTGGGAGCGGCTACACCTTC. It translates to CASNTGPSGSGYTF.

This clonotype showed up just a few times. The V call is TRBV6-1, the J call TRBJ2-4; tentative D call: TRBD1 (5 bases). Looked up from germline, CDR1 is MNHNS and CDR2 is SASEGT. This CDR3 is built from 17 residues. Trimming took 0 bases from V and 2 from J, leaving 14 bases between them. CDR3: CASSEAGQGGTKNIQYF. The CDR3 bases are TGTGCCAGCAGTGAAGCGGGGCAGGGTGGAACCAAAAACATTCAGTACTTC.